Here is one T cell receptor (beta chain) with its context. Its antigen remains unidentified. Per-base qualities were not stored, and no clone one base away is much larger. The CDR3 regions of human TCRbeta chains were analyzed by immunosequencing. Per the source publication's procedure: TCRs in the repertoires were matched against a reference library of SARS-CoV-2-specific TCRs that had been generated with the MIRA antigen-specificity platform. Breadth was defined as the fraction of unique TCRs that were SARS-CoV-2-associated. Depth was defined as the fraction of total T cells that were SARS-CoV-2-associated. Using the MIRA data, each spike-specific TCR was assigned both to the spike region to which the TCR was reactive and to a CD4 or CD8 class. Log10-transformed breadth and depth values were compared by one-way ANOVA with Sidak's multiple comparisons tests. TCRdb re-hosts the immuneACCESS table, in-frame sequences only. Its copies lack some clones; in the studies checked, an unresolved V gene accounts for under half of them, and the cause for the rest is not known. That table supplies the V and J calls and clone size; D and trimming were determined from the DNA. In this sample the table shows roughly 120,000 clones, roughly 89% of which occur a single time. The ten largest clonotypes hold approximately 4.8% of the sample.

The sample's time point label, decoded: baseline before first vaccination. Vaccinee samples were obtained from the UK trials COV001 and COV002, which included a single-blind randomized controlled phase 2/3 trial of AZD1222 (ChAdOx1 nCoV-19) in healthy adults. For TCRbeta chain sequencing, PBMC samples were collected from trial participants at day 0 and at day 28 after the second dose. This sample was included in a study of T cell responses to AZD1222 COVID-19 vaccine (dated by TCRdb to 2020 to 2022). Broadly, across the study: Because spike-specific TCR depth and breadth did not differ between the two schedules, AZD1222 recipients who got a second dose at roughly 4 weeks were pooled with those who got a second dose at roughly 12 weeks. TCR sequencing was performed for about 250 trial participants, of whom around 210 were given two doses of AZD1222 and around 25 were given two doses of MenACWY control vaccine. Trial participants were enrolled by age into 18-55, 56-69 and 70-plus year subgroups, with around 150, 28 and 57 TCR-sequenced participants respectively.

Clipping removes 2 bases from V and 5 bases from J, with 7 as the unmatched junction base count. The germline V gene encodes CDR1 SGHTA and CDR2 FQGNSA. The CDR3 runs 15 residues from the cysteine to the phenylalanine. Only the CDR3 DNA is retained, 45 bases long and in frame from the first base. What the research found in general, with its limitations: In the small 56-69-year group, the increase in depth fell short of significance, most likely because of low power. CD4 TCRs associated with the vaccine covered the entire spike protein, and the dominant responses were in regions 160-218 and 743-854. Because no samples from the day 14 peak response were available, repertoires could be characterized only after the peak T cell response. Epitopes outside the regions mutated in the B.1.351 and B.1.1.7 variants were reportedly recognized by nearly half of the unique spike-specific TCRs. Participants were mostly white British and included more females than males, and it was suggested by the authors that clonal diversity may have been underestimated. Only five to seven AZD1222 recipients were SARS-CoV-2 seropositive at baseline, limiting conclusions about previously exposed vaccinees. After two AZD1222 doses, spike-specific TCR breadth and depth were significantly higher than at day 0 and than in MenACWY recipients.

Sequenced material: peripheral blood, taken on day 0 of AZD1222 vaccination. This sequence uses TRBV7-2 and TRBJ2-5, and 8 bases in between align with TRBD2. This sequence originates from an adult in good health. The CDR3 is CASSLLGGAGETQYF. The nucleotide sequence reads TGTGCCAGCAGCTTACTCGGGGGGGCCGGTGAGACCCAGTACTTC.